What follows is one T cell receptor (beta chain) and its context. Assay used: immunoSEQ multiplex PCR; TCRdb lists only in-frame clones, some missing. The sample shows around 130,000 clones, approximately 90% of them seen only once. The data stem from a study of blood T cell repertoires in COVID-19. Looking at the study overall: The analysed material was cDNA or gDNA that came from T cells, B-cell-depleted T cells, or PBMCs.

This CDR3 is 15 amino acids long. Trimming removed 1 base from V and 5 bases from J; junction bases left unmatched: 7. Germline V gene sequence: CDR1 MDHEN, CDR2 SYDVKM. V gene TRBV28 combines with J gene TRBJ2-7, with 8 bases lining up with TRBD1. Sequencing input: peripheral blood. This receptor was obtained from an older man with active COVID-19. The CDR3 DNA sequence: TGTGCCAGCAGTTTATCGGGGACAGGTAAAGACGAGCAGTACTTC. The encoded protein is CASSLSGTGKDEQYF.